These 3 T cell receptor beta chains came from one sample sequenced in a study of OX40 agonist ivuxolimab in advanced cancers. The method was immunoSEQ multiplex PCR; TCRdb's version includes in-frame clones alone and lacks a portion of them. The sample holds some 60,000 clones; around 83% are singletons and the top ten take about 3.9%. The sample here was CD4+ or CD8+ T cells sorted from blood, taken in a trial of the OX40 agonist ivuxolimab. These receptors all come from an adult with an advanced solid tumor such as melanoma, head and neck, liver or kidney cancer.

The gene calls are TRBV5-1 and TRBJ1-5; D is unresolved. V lost 4 bases, J lost 0 bases, and 11 bases lay in between. The V gene's germline CDR1 is SGHRS and CDR2 YFSETQ. The CDR3 covers 15 residues. CDR3 nucleotide sequence: TGCGCCAGCAGCATCAGCTCCGATAGCAATCAGCCCCAGCATTTT. Protein: CASSISSDSNQPQHF.

The V and J genes are TRBV5-6 and TRBJ1-4; D perhaps matches TRBD1 (6 bases). Germline V CDR1 and CDR2: SGHDT, YYEEEE. V gave up 3 bases and J gave up 8 bases, with 20 bases separating them. The CDR3 loop spans 16 amino acids. The CDR3 loop is CASSSATQGHREKLFF. CDR3 sequence (DNA): TGTGCCAGCAGCTCAGCCACACAGGGACATCGGGAAAAACTGTTTTTT.

CDR3 region: CASSYSDRASGYTF. CDR3 in DNA: TGTGCCAGCAGTTACTCCGACAGGGCCAGTGGCTACACCTTC. The chain uses TRBV6-5 and TRBJ1-2; 7 bases line up with TRBD1. Trimming took 0 bases from V and 7 from J; bases not matched to a gene: 5. The CDR3 totals 14 residues. Germline values: CDR1 MNHEY, CDR2 SVGAGI.